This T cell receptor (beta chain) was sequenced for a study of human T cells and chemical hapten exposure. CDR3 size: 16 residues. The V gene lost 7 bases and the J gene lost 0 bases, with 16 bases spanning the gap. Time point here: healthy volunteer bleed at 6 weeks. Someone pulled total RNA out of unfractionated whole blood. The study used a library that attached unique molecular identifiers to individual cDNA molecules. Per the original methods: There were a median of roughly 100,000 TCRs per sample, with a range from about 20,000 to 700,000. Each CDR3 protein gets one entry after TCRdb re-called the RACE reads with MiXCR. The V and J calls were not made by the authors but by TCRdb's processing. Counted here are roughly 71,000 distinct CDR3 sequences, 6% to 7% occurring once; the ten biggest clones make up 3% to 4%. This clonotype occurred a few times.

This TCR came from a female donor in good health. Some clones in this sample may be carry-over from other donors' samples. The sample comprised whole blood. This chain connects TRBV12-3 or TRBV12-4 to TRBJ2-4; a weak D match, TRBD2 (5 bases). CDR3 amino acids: CASTPTRILAKNIQYF. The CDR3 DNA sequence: TGTGCCAGCACCCCCACTAGGATATTAGCCAAAAACATTCAGTACTTC.